This T cell receptor beta chain came from a study of blood T cell repertoires in COVID-19. This table comes from immunoSEQ multiplex PCR, and its TCRdb copy is limited to in-frame clones, with some not included. The sample holds about 79,000 clones, about 89% seen once. This TCR derives from a man aged 65-85 years with active or convalescent COVID-19. The sequencing input was peripheral blood.

In DNA form, the CDR3 reads TGCGCCAGCAGCTTGCCCCGACAGGGGGGCCCGAACACTGAAGCTTTCTTT. Amino acid sequence: CASSLPRQGGPNTEAFF. V and J are TRBV5-1 and TRBJ1-1; 9 nucleotides match TRBD1. Per germline, CDR1 SGHRS and CDR2 YFSETQ. V shed 1 base and J 1 base; nucleotides not matched to a gene: 8. The CDR3 has 17 amino acids. The variable domain in full, completed from reference TRBV5-1 and TRBJ1-1, reads KAGVTQTPRYLIKTRGQQVTLSCSPISGHRSVSWYQQTPGQGLQFLFEYFSETQRNKGNFPGRFSGRQFSNSRSEMNVSTLELGDSALYLCASSLPRQGGPNTEAFFGQGTRLTVV.